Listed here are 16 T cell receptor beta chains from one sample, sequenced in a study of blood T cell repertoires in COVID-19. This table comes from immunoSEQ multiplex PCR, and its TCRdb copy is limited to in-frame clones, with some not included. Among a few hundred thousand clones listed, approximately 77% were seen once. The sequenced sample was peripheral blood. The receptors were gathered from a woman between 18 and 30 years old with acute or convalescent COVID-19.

The CDR3 sequence: CASSPGSGELFF. The DNA of the CDR3 is TGTGCCAGCAGCCCGGGGTCCGGGGAGCTGTTTTTT. The gene calls are TRBV11-2 and TRBJ2-2; tentative D call: TRBD2 (5 bases). This CDR3 is built from 12 residues. Trimming took 5 bases from V and 6 from J, leaving 7 bases between them. Germline lookup yields CDR1 SGHAT and CDR2 FQNNGV.

The DNA for the CDR3 is TGTGCCAGCAGTTTGTTGGGACAGGGTAACACTGAAGCTTTCTTT. It is translated as CASSLLGQGNTEAFF. This rearrangement joins TRBV28 to TRBJ1-1; TRBD1 matches at 9 bases. Per germline, CDR1 MDHEN and CDR2 SYDVKM. Trimming took 3 bases from V and 2 from J; bases not matched to a gene: 4. This CDR3 region has 15 residues.

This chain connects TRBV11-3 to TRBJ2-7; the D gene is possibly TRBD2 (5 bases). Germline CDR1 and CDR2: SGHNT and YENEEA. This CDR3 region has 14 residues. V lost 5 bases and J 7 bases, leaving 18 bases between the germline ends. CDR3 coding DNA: TGTGCCAGCAGCCCAGGCACGGGGTCATGGGAGCAGTACTTC. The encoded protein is CASSPGTGSWEQYF.

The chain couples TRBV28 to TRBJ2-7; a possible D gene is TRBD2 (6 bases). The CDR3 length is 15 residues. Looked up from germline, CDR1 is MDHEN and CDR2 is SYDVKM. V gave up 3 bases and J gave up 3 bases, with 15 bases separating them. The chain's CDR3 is CASSLGSAGIYEQYF. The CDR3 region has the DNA TGTGCCAGCAGTTTGGGATCTGCGGGGATCTACGAGCAGTACTTC.

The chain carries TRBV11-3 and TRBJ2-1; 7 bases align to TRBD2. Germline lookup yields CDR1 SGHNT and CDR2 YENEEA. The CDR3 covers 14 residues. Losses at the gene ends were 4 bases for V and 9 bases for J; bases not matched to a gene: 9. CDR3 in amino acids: CASSSRLAHAEQFF. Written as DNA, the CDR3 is TGTGCCAGCAGCTCACGACTAGCCCACGCTGAGCAGTTCTTC.

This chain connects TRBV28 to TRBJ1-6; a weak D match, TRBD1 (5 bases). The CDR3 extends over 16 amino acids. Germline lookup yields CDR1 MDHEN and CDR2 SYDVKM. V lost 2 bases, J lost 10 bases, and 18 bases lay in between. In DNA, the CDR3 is TGTGCCAGCAGTTTACCCGTCGGGGGTGGGGACTCACCCCTCCACTTT. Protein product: CASSLPVGGGDSPLHF.

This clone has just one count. The CDR3 DNA sequence: TGTGCCAGCAGCTTAGCATATAGCAATCAGCCCCAGCATTTT. Its protein product is CASSLAYSNQPQHF. The V and J genes are TRBV7-2 and TRBJ1-5; D is ambiguous. The V and J ends lost 0 bases and 0 bases respectively, with 3 bases between them. This CDR3 contains 14 residues. Germline CDR1 reads SGHTA; CDR2 reads FQGNSA.

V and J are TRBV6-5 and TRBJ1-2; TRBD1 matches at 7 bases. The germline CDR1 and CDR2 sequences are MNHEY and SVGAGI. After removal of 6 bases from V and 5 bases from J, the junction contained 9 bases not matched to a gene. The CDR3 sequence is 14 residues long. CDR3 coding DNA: TGTGCCAGCAGCCCCGCAGGGGGTTCATATGGCTACACCTTC. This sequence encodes CASSPAGGSYGYTF.

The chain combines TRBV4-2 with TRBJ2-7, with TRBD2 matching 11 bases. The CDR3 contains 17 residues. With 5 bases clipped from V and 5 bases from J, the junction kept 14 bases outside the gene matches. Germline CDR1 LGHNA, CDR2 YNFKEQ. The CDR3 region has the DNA TGTGCCAGCAGCTTAAGGGGGGTAGCGGGAGGGCCAAACGAGCAGTACTTC. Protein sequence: CASSLRGVAGGPNEQYF.

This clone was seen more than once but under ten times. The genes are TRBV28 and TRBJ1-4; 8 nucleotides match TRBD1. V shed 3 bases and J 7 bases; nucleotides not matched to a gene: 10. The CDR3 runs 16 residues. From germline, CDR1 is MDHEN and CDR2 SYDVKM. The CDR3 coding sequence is TGTGCCAGCAGTTTGTTTGTAGGACAGGGCGGTGAAAAACTGTTTTTT. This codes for CASSLFVGQGGEKLFF.

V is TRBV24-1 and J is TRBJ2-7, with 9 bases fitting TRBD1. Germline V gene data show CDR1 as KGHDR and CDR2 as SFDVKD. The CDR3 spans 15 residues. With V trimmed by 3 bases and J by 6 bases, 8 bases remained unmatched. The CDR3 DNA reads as TGTGCCACCAGTGATCCGGGACAGGGCTTATCCGAGCAGTACTTC. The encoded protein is CATSDPGQGLSEQYF.

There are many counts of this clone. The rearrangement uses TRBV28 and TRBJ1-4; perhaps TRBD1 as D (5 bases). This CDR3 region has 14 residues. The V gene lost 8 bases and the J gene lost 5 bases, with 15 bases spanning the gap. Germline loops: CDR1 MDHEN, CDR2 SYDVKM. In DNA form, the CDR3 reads TGTGCCAGCGAAAGGCCAGGACAAAATGAAAAACTGTTTTTT. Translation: CASERPGQNEKLFF.

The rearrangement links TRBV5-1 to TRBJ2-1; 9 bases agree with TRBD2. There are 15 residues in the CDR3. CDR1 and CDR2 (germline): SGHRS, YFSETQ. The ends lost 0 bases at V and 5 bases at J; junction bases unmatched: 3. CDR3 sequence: CASSLGLAENNEQFF. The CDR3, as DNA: TGCGCCAGCAGCTTGGGACTAGCGGAGAACAATGAGCAGTTCTTC.

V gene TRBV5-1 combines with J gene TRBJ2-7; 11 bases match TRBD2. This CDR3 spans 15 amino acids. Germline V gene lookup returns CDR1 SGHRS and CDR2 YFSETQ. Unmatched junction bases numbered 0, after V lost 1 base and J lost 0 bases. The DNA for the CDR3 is TGCGCCAGCAGCTTGACTAGCGGGGGCTCCTACGAGCAGTACTTC. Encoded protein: CASSLTSGGSYEQYF.

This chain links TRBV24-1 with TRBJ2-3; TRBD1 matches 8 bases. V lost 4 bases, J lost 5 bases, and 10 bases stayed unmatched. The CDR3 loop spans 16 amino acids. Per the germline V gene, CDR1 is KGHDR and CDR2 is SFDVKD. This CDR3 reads CATSESGTGGVDTQYF. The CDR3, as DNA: TGTGCCACCAGTGAATCCGGGACAGGAGGTGTAGATACGCAGTATTTT.

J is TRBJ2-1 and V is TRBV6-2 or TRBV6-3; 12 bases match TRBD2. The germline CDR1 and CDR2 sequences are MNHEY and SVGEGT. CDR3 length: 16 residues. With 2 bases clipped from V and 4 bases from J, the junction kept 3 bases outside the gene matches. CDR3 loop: CASSYRTSGVYNEQFF. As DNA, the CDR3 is TGTGCCAGCAGTTACAGGACTAGCGGGGTTTACAATGAGCAGTTCTTC.